A selection of T cell receptor beta chains follows, all from one sample in a study of blood T cell repertoires in COVID-19. TCRdb's table, derived via immunoSEQ multiplex PCR, lists solely in-frame clones and lacks some. The sample has 150,000 to 200,000 clones, 75% to 85% seen once. Sequencing was performed on PBMCs or T cells enriched from blood (not recorded which). These receptors originate from a man aged 35-49 years who had recovered from COVID-19. The CDR3 runs from the conserved cysteine through the conserved F or W. The D gene is left open where the match is weak. The size of a clone is reported for some rows only, either as once, few or many, or as a class for expanded clones.

few | TRBJ2-3 | . | TRBV9 | CASSVGGRFGTDTQYF | TGTGCCAGCAGCGTAGGAGGGAGGTTTGGCACAGATACGCAGTATTTT
once | TRBJ1-2 | . | TRBV19 | CASSILPQGGRNGYTF | TGTGCCAGTAGTATCCTACCGCAGGGTGGTAGAAATGGCTACACCTTC
. | TRBJ1-5 | . | TRBV4-3 | CASSQDGGTTQHF | TGCGCCAGCAGCCAAGATGGGGGCACGACCCAGCATTTT
. | TRBJ1-1 | . | TRBV6-2/TRBV6-3 | CASSYFVLRDWNTEAFF | TGTGCCAGCAGTTACTTTGTCCTCCGGGACTGGAACACTGAAGCTTTCTTT
. | TRBJ1-1 | TRBD1 | TRBV19 | CASSPQQGTYTEAFF | TGTGCCAGTAGTCCTCAACAGGGGACTTACACTGAAGCTTTCTTT
. | TRBJ1-6 | . | TRBV9 | CASGEGGHSNSPLHF | TGTGCCAGCGGGGAGGGGGGACACTCAAATTCACCCCTCCACTTT
. | TRBJ2-1 | TRBD2 | TRBV15 | CATSRRHLGGFPEQFF | TGTGCCACCAGCAGACGACATTTGGGAGGGTTTCCTGAGCAGTTCTTC
. | TRBJ1-5 | . | TRBV6-2/TRBV6-3 | CASSYSRAQPQHF | TGTGCCAGCAGTTACTCGAGAGCACAGCCCCAGCATTTT
. | TRBJ2-1 | TRBD2 | TRBV6-5 | CASSNPGLASNEQFF | TGTGCCAGCAGTAACCCGGGACTAGCGTCCAATGAGCAGTTCTTC
. | TRBJ2-1 | . | TRBV11-3 | CASSLAPERDEQFF | TGTGCCAGCAGCTTAGCCCCGGAGAGGGATGAGCAGTTCTTC
once | TRBJ1-6 | TRBD1 | TRBV2 | CASGGQGAGNSPLHF | TGTGCCAGCGGCGGACAGGGGGCGGGAAATTCACCCCTCCACTTT
. | TRBJ1-2 | TRBD1 | TRBV5-1 | CASSLATSTGGGGYTF | TGCGCCAGCAGCTTGGCCACCAGTACAGGGGGCGGCGGCTACACCTTC
. | TRBJ1-3 | . | TRBV6-5 | CASSYSMAVRGNTIYF | TGTGCCAGCAGTTACTCGATGGCAGTTCGCGGAAACACCATATATTTT
. | TRBJ1-1 | . | TRBV20-1 | CSASSARGRNTEAFF | TGCAGTGCTAGTAGCGCCCGGGGTAGGAACACTGAAGCTTTCTTT
. | TRBJ1-4 | TRBD1 | TRBV27 | CASSRQGNREKLFF | TGTGCCAGCAGCCGACAGGGTAATCGTGAAAAACTGTTTTTT
. | TRBJ1-2 | TRBD1 | TRBV7-3 | CASSYTGTGDYGYTF | TGTGCCAGCAGCTATACCGGGACAGGGGACTATGGCTACACCTTC
. | TRBJ1-2 | TRBD1 | TRBV4-2 | CASSFGQGEHGYTF | TGTGCCAGCAGCTTCGGACAGGGGGAACATGGCTACACCTTC
. | TRBJ1-5 | . | TRBV19 | CASSIRVKGGQPQHF | TGTGCCAGTAGTATCAGGGTCAAAGGGGGTCAGCCCCAGCATTTT
. | TRBJ1-5 | . | TRBV28 | CASSPPNQPQHF | TGTGCCAGCAGCCCTCCCAATCAGCCCCAGCATTTT
. | TRBJ2-1 | . | TRBV13 | CASSLLRVPYNEQFF | TGTGCCAGCAGCTTACTCCGGGTACCCTACAATGAGCAGTTCTTC
. | TRBJ1-6 | TRBD1 | TRBV7-3 | CASSSRQGPLHF | TGTGCCAGCAGCTCCCGACAGGGACCCCTCCACTTT
. | TRBJ2-7 | . | TRBV6-5 | CASSYSLQIYEQYF | TGTGCCAGCAGTTACTCCCTACAGATCTACGAGCAGTACTTC
. | TRBJ2-2 | . | TRBV7-2 | CASSLELTTGELFF | TGTGCCAGCAGCTTAGAACTTACCACCGGGGAGCTGTTTTTT
. | TRBJ1-2 | TRBD1 | TRBV30 | CAWSAQGHYGYTF | TGTGCCTGGAGTGCACAGGGGCACTATGGCTACACCTTC
. | TRBJ1-3 | TRBD1 | TRBV6-1 | CASSEGTGIGNTIYF | TGTGCCAGCAGTGAGGGGACAGGGATCGGAAACACCATATATTTT
once | TRBJ2-5 | . | TRBV29-1 | CSVADSPAETQYF | TGCAGCGTGGCCGACAGCCCGGCAGAGACCCAGTACTTC
. | TRBJ1-2 | TRBD1 | TRBV7-8 | CASSPGQGLGGYTF | TGTGCCAGCAGCCCGGGACAGGGGTTAGGTGGCTACACCTTC
once | TRBJ2-2 | . | TRBV12-3/TRBV12-4 | CASSPNTGELFF | TGTGCCAGCAGTCCTAACACCGGGGAGCTGTTTTTT
. | TRBJ2-3 | TRBD2 | TRBV12-3/TRBV12-4 | CASSSGLGHRYF | TGTGCCAGCAGTTCGGGACTAGGTCATCGGTATTTT
few | TRBJ2-3 | TRBD2 | TRBV5-4 | CASSRTSGSPDTQYF | TGTGCCAGCAGCCGGACTAGCGGGAGTCCAGATACGCAGTATTTT
. | TRBJ1-3 | . | TRBV2 | CASITYTGNTIYF | TGTGCCAGCATAACCTATACTGGAAACACCATATATTTT
. | TRBJ2-7 | . | TRBV5-8 | CASSLALRGTSYEQYF | TGTGCCAGCAGCTTGGCCCTCAGGGGAACATCCTACGAGCAGTACTTC
. | TRBJ1-2 | TRBD1 | TRBV2 | CARGGSGYGYTF | TGTGCCAGAGGGGGCAGTGGATATGGCTACACCTTC
. | TRBJ1-1 | . | TRBV7-6 | CASSFVGGGAGTEAFF | TGTGCCAGCAGCTTCGTAGGCGGGGGGGCGGGTACTGAAGCTTTCTTT
. | TRBJ2-1 | TRBD1 | TRBV7-6 | CASSLGQGANEQFF | TGTGCCAGCAGCTTGGGACAGGGGGCCAATGAGCAGTTCTTC
. | TRBJ1-5 | . | TRBV15 | CATSRMRGNNQPQHF | TGTGCCACCAGCAGAATGCGAGGGAACAATCAGCCCCAGCATTTT
. | TRBJ2-4 | TRBD2 | TRBV5-1 | CASSSGLAGGFAKNIQYF | TGCGCCAGCAGCTCCGGACTAGCGGGAGGGTTTGCCAAAAACATTCAGTACTTC
. | TRBJ1-1 | . | TRBV7-2 | CASSLGGSNTEAFF | TGTGCCAGCAGCTTAGGTGGCAGTAACACTGAAGCTTTCTTT
. | TRBJ1-6 | . | TRBV7-9 | CASSSRPSYNSPLHF | TGTGCCAGCAGCTCGAGGCCCTCCTATAATTCACCCCTCCACTTT
. | TRBJ1-4 | . | TRBV9 | CASSSGGGNEKLFF | TGTGCCAGCAGCTCCGGGGGGGGCAATGAAAAACTGTTTTTT
. | TRBJ2-1 | TRBD2 | TRBV5-1 | CASSFGASGTNEQFF | TGCGCCAGCAGCTTCGGGGCTAGCGGGACGAATGAGCAGTTCTTC
. | TRBJ1-1 | TRBD1 | TRBV24-1 | CATSDPGQGDTEAFF | TGTGCCACCAGTGACCCGGGACAGGGGGACACTGAAGCTTTCTTT
. | TRBJ1-2 | TRBD1 | TRBV2 | CASSEGQGGFGYTF | TGTGCCAGCAGTGAGGGACAGGGAGGGTTTGGCTACACCTTC
. | TRBJ2-7 | . | TRBV19 | CASSTGTYEQYF | TGTGCCAGTAGTACCGGGACCTACGAGCAGTACTTC
. | TRBJ2-2 | . | TRBV14 | CASSPQLTGELFF | TGTGCCAGCAGCCCACAGCTGACCGGGGAGCTGTTTTTT
once | TRBJ2-1 | . | TRBV29-1 | CSVEVGAGYEQFF | TGCAGCGTTGAAGTAGGTGCGGGTTATGAGCAGTTCTTC
. | TRBJ1-2 | . | TRBV7-2 | CASSKSTGNYGYTF | TGTGCCAGCAGCAAATCGACAGGAAACTATGGCTACACCTTC
. | TRBJ2-3 | TRBD2 | TRBV5-1 | CASSLPGTRSTDTQYF | TGCGCCAGCAGCTTGCCCGGGACTAGAAGCACAGATACGCAGTATTTT
. | TRBJ1-1 | . | TRBV6-9 | CASSYIGRTLNTEAFF | TGTGCCAGCAGTTATATAGGAAGGACACTGAACACTGAAGCTTTCTTT
few | TRBJ2-7 | . | TRBV29-1 | CSVEDRSGYEQYF | TGCAGCGTTGAAGATCGCTCGGGGTACGAGCAGTACTTC
. | TRBJ2-1 | TRBD2 | TRBV6-6 | CASSRTSGYNEQFF | TGTGCCAGCAGTAGGACTAGCGGTTACAATGAGCAGTTCTTC
. | TRBJ1-3 | . | TRBV29-1 | CSVSTTVGNTIYF | TGCAGCGTTTCCACGACAGTCGGAAACACCATATATTTT
. | TRBJ1-1 | TRBD1 | TRBV14 | CASSQVIVPGQGASNTEAFF | TGTGCCAGCAGCCAAGTTATCGTACCGGGACAGGGGGCCTCGAACACTGAAGCTTTCTTT
. | TRBJ1-6 | . | TRBV19 | CASSIGQGNNSPLHF | TGTGCCAGTAGTATTGGCCAGGGGAATAATTCACCCCTCCACTTT
. | TRBJ2-1 | TRBD2 | TRBV11-1 | CASSPGRERNEQFF | TGTGCCAGCAGCCCGGGGCGGGAGCGAAATGAGCAGTTCTTC
. | TRBJ1-1 | TRBD1 | TRBV28 | CASRAQGLYTEAFF | TGTGCCAGCAGGGCACAGGGGCTGTACACTGAAGCTTTCTTT
. | TRBJ2-5 | . | TRBV30 | CAWSSQETQYF | TGTGCCTGGAGTTCACAAGAGACCCAGTACTTC
. | TRBJ1-4 | . | TRBV28 | CASREWGPTNEKLFF | TGTGCCAGCAGGGAATGGGGCCCAACTAATGAAAAACTGTTTTTT
few | TRBJ2-1 | TRBD2 | TRBV19 | CASRWRGEGSGRAGEQFF | TGTGCCAGTAGGTGGCGCGGAGAGGGGAGCGGGAGGGCTGGTGAGCAGTTCTTC
. | TRBJ1-1 | . | TRBV6-2/TRBV6-3 | CASSLRGSDTEAFF | TGTGCCAGCAGTCTCAGGGGTTCTGACACTGAAGCTTTCTTT